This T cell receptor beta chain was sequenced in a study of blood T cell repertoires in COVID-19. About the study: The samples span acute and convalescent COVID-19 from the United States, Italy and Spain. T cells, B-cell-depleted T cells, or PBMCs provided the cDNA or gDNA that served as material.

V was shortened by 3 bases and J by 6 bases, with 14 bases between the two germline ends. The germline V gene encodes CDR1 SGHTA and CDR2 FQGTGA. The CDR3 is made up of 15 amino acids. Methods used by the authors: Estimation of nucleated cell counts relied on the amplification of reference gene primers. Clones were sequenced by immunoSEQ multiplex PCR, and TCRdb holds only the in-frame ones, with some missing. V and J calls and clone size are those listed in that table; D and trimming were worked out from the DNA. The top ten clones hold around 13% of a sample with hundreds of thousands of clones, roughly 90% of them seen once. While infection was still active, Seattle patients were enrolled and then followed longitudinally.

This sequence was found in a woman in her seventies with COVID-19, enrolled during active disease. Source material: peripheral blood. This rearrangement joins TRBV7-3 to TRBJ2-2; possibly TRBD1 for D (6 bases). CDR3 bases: TGTGCCAGCAGCTTTTCAGGGGATACGTCCGGGGAGCTGTTTTTT. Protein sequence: CASSFSGDTSGELFF.